The 32 T cell receptor beta chains presented below share a single source sample, sequenced in a study of cytomegalovirus exposure and HLA in healthy donors. PCR primers comprised 60 Vbeta and 13 Jbeta primers. Data came from immunoSEQ multiplex PCR; TCRdb stores just in-frame clones and leaves some out. Among more than 95,000 clones listed, roughly a tenth were seen once. Specimen: PBMCs. Receptors were obtained from a man between 40 and 49 years old in good health and CMV-seropositive.

There are a few counts of this clone. The chain carries TRBV27 and TRBJ2-5; 7 nucleotides line up with TRBD1. Germline V lookup: CDR1 MNHEY, CDR2 SMNVEV (reference sequence). J gave up 3 bases and V 3 bases, and 1 base lay outside the gene matches. CDR3 length: 13 amino acids. The CDR3 here is CASSLTGKETQYF. Written as DNA, the CDR3 is TGTGCCAGCAGTTTGACAGGGAAAGAGACCCAGTACTTC.

This clone is medium-sized in the sample. The V and J genes are TRBV6-5 and TRBJ1-2; TRBD1 agrees at 9 bases. Germline V gene data show CDR1 as MNHEY and CDR2 as SVGAGI. V was clipped by 8 bases and J by 4 bases; unmatched bases: 5. The CDR3 is 13 residues long. The DNA for the CDR3 is TGTGCCAGCCGGACAGGGGAAAGCTATGGCTACACCTTC. This encodes CASRTGESYGYTF.

The chain joins TRBV29-1 to TRBJ2-2; D is perhaps TRBD2 (5 bases). Germline assignment: CDR1 SQVTM and CDR2 ANQGSEA. V lost 1 base, J lost 5 bases, and 14 bases lay in between. This CDR3 is built from 15 residues. In DNA form, the CDR3 reads TGCAGCGTTGAAGGGCTCGGAGGTCGGACCGGGGAGCTGTTTTTT. As protein: CSVEGLGGRTGELFF.

J is TRBJ2-7 and V is TRBV6-5, with D unclear. The germline CDR1 and CDR2 sequences are MNHEY and SVGAGI. The CDR3 has 12 amino acids. Between the trimmed V and J ends, which lost 6 bases and 6 bases, there was a span of 12 bases. The CDR3 sequence: CASSDTSFEQYF. For the CDR3, the DNA is TGTGCCAGCAGCGACACCTCTTTCGAGCAGTACTTC.

V gene TRBV10-3 combines with J gene TRBJ2-5, with 13 bases identical to TRBD2. The V gene's germline CDR1 is ENHRY and CDR2 SYGVKD. The trim removed 0 bases at V and 4 bases at J, leaving 5 bases unmatched. This CDR3 is 17 amino acids long. The CDR3 DNA reads TGTGCCATCAGTGAGTCCGGACTAGCGGGAGTTGGAGAGACCCAGTACTTC. Translating gives CAISESGLAGVGETQYF.

This clone occurred a few times. The chain couples TRBV15 to TRBJ2-6; D not resolved. The V gene lost 2 bases and the J gene lost 0 bases, with 5 bases spanning the gap. CDR1 and CDR2 from the germline V gene are LNHNV and YYDKDF (reference sequence). This CDR3 spans 15 amino acids. CDR3 sequence reads: CATSRTVSGANVLTF. The CDR3 nucleotides are TGTGCCACCAGCAGAACAGTCTCTGGGGCCAACGTCCTGACTTTC.

This clone was recorded a few times. The rearrangement links TRBV11-2 to TRBJ2-2; TRBD2 might be the D (7 bases). This CDR3 spans 16 amino acids. Per the germline V gene, CDR1 is SGHAT and CDR2 is FQNNGV. V lost 8 bases, J lost 1 base, and 17 bases lay in between. CDR3 protein: CASLVRGGENTGELFF. DNA of the CDR3: TGTGCCAGCCTAGTGCGAGGGGGGGAGAACACCGGGGAGCTGTTTTTT.

In this sample, this clone turned up a few times. The chain joins TRBV4-3 to TRBJ2-5; a weak D match, TRBD1 (7 bases). V was trimmed by 0 bases and J by 5 bases, leaving 13 bases between them. CDR1 and CDR2 (germline): LGHNA, YSLEER. This CDR3 is built from 15 residues. The CDR3: CASSQDRGAWETQYF. CDR3 in DNA: TGCGCCAGCAGCCAAGACAGGGGGGCTTGGGAGACCCAGTACTTC.

The rearrangement joins TRBV9 to TRBJ1-1; D is possibly TRBD1 (5 bases). V was clipped by 0 bases and J by 4 bases, with 10 bases between them. The CDR3 runs to 14 residues. Germline lookup yields CDR1 SGDLS and CDR2 YYNGEE. CDR3 sequence reads: CASSVGPRATEAFF. CDR3 bases: TGTGCCAGCAGCGTAGGCCCCAGGGCCACTGAAGCTTTCTTT.

Here the CDR3 DNA reads TGTGCCAGCAGCGTAGGGGGACAGGGGGCGGGAGAGACCCAGTACTTC. This sequence encodes CASSVGGQGAGETQYF. This chain links TRBV9 with TRBJ2-5, with 12 bases matching TRBD1. Germline trimming cut 0 bases from V and 4 bases from J; bases unmatched to any gene: 4. The germline gives CDR1 SGDLS, CDR2 YYNGEE. The CDR3 runs 16 residues.

The chain has TRBV27 and TRBJ2-7; 10 bases agree with TRBD2. The CDR3 covers 14 residues. Germline lookup yields CDR1 MNHEY and CDR2 SMNVEV (reference sequence). V gave up 6 bases and J gave up 7 bases; unmatched junction bases: 9. The CDR3 sequence: CASSLAGVLGEQYF. The DNA of the CDR3 is TGTGCCAGCAGCCTAGCGGGAGTGTTGGGAGAGCAGTACTTC.

V gene TRBV7-9 combines with J gene TRBJ2-3, with 13 bases aligning to TRBD2. This CDR3 has 16 residues. V was clipped by 5 bases and J by 3 bases; unmatched bases: 5. CDR1 is SEHNR and CDR2 is FQNEAQ in the germline V gene (reference sequence). CDR3 DNA: TGTGCCAGCAGCAAACTAGCGGGAGGGCGGACAGATACGCAGTATTTT. Its translation is CASSKLAGGRTDTQYF. The full variable domain, with the rest looked up from reference TRBV7-9 and TRBJ2-3, is DTGVSQNPRHKITKRGQNVTFRCDPISEHNRLYWYRQTLGQGPEFLTYFQNEAQLEKSRLLSDRFSAERPKGSFSTLEIQRTEQGDSAMYLCASSKLAGGRTDTQYFGPGTRLTVL.

The chain joins TRBV6-5 to TRBJ1-3; no clear D. CDR1 is MNHEY and CDR2 is SVGAGI in the germline V gene. The CDR3 is 15 residues long. Between the trimmed V and J ends, which lost 3 bases and 0 bases, there was a span of 9 bases. The CDR3 DNA reads TGTGCCAGCAGTTATGGGGAGCTCTCTGGAAACACCATATATTTT. It translates to CASSYGELSGNTIYF.

This chain joins TRBV5-1 and TRBJ1-3; 7 positions match TRBD1. The CDR3 length is 14 residues. The germline CDR1 and CDR2 sequences are SGHRS and YFSETQ. The V gene end was trimmed by 4 bases and the J gene end by 5 bases; junction bases not matched to a gene: 6. The CDR3 loop is CASSVTGERNTIYF. Here the CDR3 DNA reads TGCGCCAGCAGCGTTACAGGGGAAAGAAACACCATATATTTT. Looking up the rest from reference TRBV5-1 and TRBJ1-3 gives the full variable domain: KAGVTQTPRYLIKTRGQQVTLSCSPISGHRSVSWYQQTPGQGLQFLFEYFSETQRNKGNFPGRFSGRQFSNSRSEMNVSTLELGDSALYLCASSVTGERNTIYFGEGSWLTVV.

A few counts support this clone. This chain connects TRBV6-6 to TRBJ2-7; 7 positions agree with TRBD2. The CDR3 spans 14 residues. Germline-derived CDR1 and CDR2 are MNHNY and SVGAGI (reference sequence). V lost 3 bases and J lost 2; bases outside the gene matches: 4. The CDR3 sequence: CASSYASGPYEQYF. CDR3 nucleotides: TGTGCCAGCAGTTATGCTAGCGGACCCTACGAGCAGTACTTC.

The chain employs TRBV16 and TRBJ2-1, with TRBD1 matching 11 bases. Per germline, CDR1 KGHSY and CDR2 FQNENV. The V segment lost 1 base and the J segment 6 bases; nucleotides outside the gene matches: 5. CDR3 length: 16 amino acids. CDR3 nucleotides: TGTGCCAGCAGCCAATTTGGGACAGGGGGGGCCAATGAGCAGTTCTTC. It codes for CASSQFGTGGANEQFF.

The chain recombines TRBV5-1 with TRBJ2-3; D might be TRBD1 (6 bases). V was pared by 2 bases and J by 0 bases, with 10 bases between. CDR1 and CDR2 from the germline V gene are SGHRS and YFSETQ. CDR3 size: 15 residues. The CDR3 bases are TGCGCCAGCAGCTTACAGGGTCTTAGCACAGATACGCAGTATTTT. Translating it yields CASSLQGLSTDTQYF.

The rearrangement uses TRBV7-8 and TRBJ2-1; tentatively, D is TRBD2 (6 bases). Per germline, CDR1 SGHVS and CDR2 FQNEAQ. This CDR3 comprises 14 residues. Trimming stripped 5 bases from V and 3 bases from J, with 11 bases between. CDR3 DNA sequence: TGTGCCAGCAGCCGGGAGTGGCTCTACAATGAGCAGTTCTTC. Residues: CASSREWLYNEQFF.

The chain combines TRBV29-1 with TRBJ1-1; D is perhaps TRBD1 (5 bases). Germline V gives CDR1 SQVTM, CDR2 ANQGSEA. The CDR3 loop spans 13 amino acids. V shed 4 bases and J shed 4 bases, with 13 bases lying between them. The CDR3 DNA sequence: TGCAGCGTTGCCCAGGGTGGCGCCACTGAAGCTTTCTTT. This sequence encodes CSVAQGGATEAFF. The full variable domain, in which reference TRBV29-1 and TRBJ1-1 provide the parts outside the CDR3, is SAVISQKPSRDICQRGTSLTIQCQVDSQVTMMFWYRQQPGQSLTLIATANQGSEATYESGFVIDKFPISRPNLTFSTLTVSNMSPEDSSIYLCSVAQGGATEAFFGQGTRLTVV.

There are a few counts of this clone. An end of the junction does not agree with germline; a read error may underlie this. V and J are TRBV19 and TRBJ1-5; a possible D gene is TRBD1 (6 bases). Germline assignment: CDR1 LNHDA and CDR2 SQIVND (reference sequence). CDR3 length: 14 residues. This CDR3 is CASSVQGINQPPHF. DNA for the CDR3: TGTGCCAGTAGTGTGCAGGGGATCAATCAGCCCCCGCATTTT.

The gene calls are TRBV5-1 and TRBJ2-3; the match to TRBD2 covers 11 bases. The CDR3 totals 16 residues. Germline CDR1 and CDR2: SGHRS and YFSETQ. After removal of 2 bases from V and 2 bases from J, the junction contained 4 bases not matched to a gene. CDR3 sequence reads: CASSLMTSGTTDTQYF. Here the CDR3 DNA reads TGCGCCAGCAGCTTAATGACTAGCGGGACCACAGATACGCAGTATTTT.

This clone was observed a few times. The gene calls are TRBV11-2 and TRBJ2-1, with D tentatively TRBD1 (6 bases). The ends were cut back, 5 bases at V and 6 bases at J, with 14 bases in the middle. This CDR3 comprises 14 residues. Germline V gene data show CDR1 as SGHAT and CDR2 as FQNNGV. The CDR3 is CASSLSTGINEQFF. As DNA, the CDR3 is TGTGCCAGCAGCCTATCGACAGGAATCAATGAGCAGTTCTTC. Full variable domain (rest looked up from reference TRBV11-2 and TRBJ2-1): EAGVAQSPRYKIIEKRQSVAFWCNPISGHATLYWYQQILGQGPKLLIQFQNNGVVDDSQLPKDRFSAERLKGVDSTLKIQPAKLEDSAVYLCASSLSTGINEQFFGPGTRLTVL.

This clone has only a few counts. This chain connects TRBV7-3 to TRBJ1-1; D unclear. V was cut by 3 bases and J by 0 bases, with 8 bases left in between. Germline-derived CDR1 and CDR2 are SGHTA and FQGTGA. The CDR3 contains 14 residues. The CDR3 nucleotides read TGTGCCAGCAGCTTTACGGGGATGAACACTGAAGCTTTCTTT. Translating it yields CASSFTGMNTEAFF. The full variable domain, with the rest looked up from reference TRBV7-3 and TRBJ1-1, is GAGVSQTPSNKVTEKGKYVELRCDPISGHTALYWYRQSLGQGPEFLIYFQGTGAADDSGLPNDRFFAVRPEGSVSTLKIQRTERGDSAVYLCASSFTGMNTEAFFGQGTRLTVV.

This clone has just a few counts. The chain has TRBV11-3 and TRBJ1-1, with D possibly being TRBD1 (6 bases). The CDR3 consists of 17 residues. Trimming removed 7 bases from V and 4 bases from J, with 25 bases in between. Per germline, CDR1 SGHNT and CDR2 YENEEA. The CDR3 nucleotides read TGTGCCAGCACCCGACTCCCGAAAGGGGGATCAGGCACTGAAGCTTTCTTT. Translation gives CASTRLPKGGSGTEAFF.

The genes are TRBV7-6 and TRBJ2-3, with TRBD1 matching 9 bases. CDR1 and CDR2 (germline): SGHVS, FNYEAQ. V was pared by 0 bases and J by 6 bases, with 7 bases of the junction left unmatched. The CDR3 is 16 amino acids. As DNA, the CDR3 is TGTGCCAGCAGCTTAGCGGGGGGGACAGGGAAGGATACGCAGTATTTT. This encodes CASSLAGGTGKDTQYF. The whole variable domain, filled in from reference TRBV7-6 and TRBJ2-3, reads GAGVSQSPRYKVTKRGQDVALRCDPISGHVSLYWYRQALGQGPEFLTYFNYEAQQDKSGLPNDRFSAERPEGSISTLTIQRTEQRDSAMYRCASSLAGGTGKDTQYFGPGTRLTVL.

This clone was seen more than once but under ten times. The rearrangement uses TRBV30 and TRBJ1-5; weak D call: TRBD1 (6 bases). Trimming removed 0 bases from V and 6 bases from J, with 6 bases in between. The CDR3 sequence is 12 residues long. Per the germline V gene, CDR1 is GTSNPN and CDR2 is SVGIG (reference sequence). CDR3 nucleotide sequence: TGTGCCTGGAGTGTACAGGGTCAGCCCCAGCATTTT. Translating it yields CAWSVQGQPQHF.

This clone has a single count. This chain links TRBV11-3 with TRBJ2-1, with TRBD1 matching over 7 bases. CDR3 length: 14 amino acids. Germline V gene sequence: CDR1 SGHNT, CDR2 YENEEA. V gave up 4 bases and J gave up 2 bases; unmatched junction bases: 2. This chain's CDR3 is CASSWDRPYNEQFF. CDR3 nucleotide sequence: TGTGCCAGCAGCTGGGACAGACCCTACAATGAGCAGTTCTTC.

Only a few counts were recorded for this clone. The junction departs from germline at one end; a sequencing error may be responsible. V gene TRBV27 combines with J gene TRBJ2-3; 7 bases match TRBD1. Germline V gene lookup returns CDR1 MNHEY and CDR2 SMNVEV (reference sequence). The CDR3 extends over 15 amino acids. CDR3 nucleotide sequence: TGTGCCAGCAGTTCCCCACAGGGGAGCACAAATACGCAGTATTTT. This codes for CASSSPQGSTNTQYF.

This sequence joins TRBV11-2 and TRBJ2-3; 11 bases agree with TRBD2. From germline, CDR1 is SGHAT and CDR2 FQNNGV. V shed 6 bases and J 6 bases; nucleotides not matched to a gene: 20. The CDR3 is 19 residues long. The CDR3 nucleotides read TGTGCCAGCAGTTATGGGAGGCTAGCGGGAGGTGATGTTGGCGATACGCAGTATTTT. Its translation: CASSYGRLAGGDVGDTQYF.

The CDR3 here is CATSRDLGANSAFF. CDR3 coding DNA: TGTGCCACCAGCAGAGATTTGGGGGCGAATTCAGCTTTCTTT. The rearrangement links TRBV15 to TRBJ1-1; TRBD1 might be the D (6 bases). In germline, CDR1 is LNHNV, CDR2 YYDKDF (reference sequence). Trimming removed 0 bases at V and 10 bases at J, with 15 bases between. This CDR3 contains 14 residues.

This clone was detected many times. J is TRBJ1-4 and V is TRBV6-5, with a weak D call TRBD1 (5 bases). CDR1 and CDR2 from the germline V gene are MNHEY and SVGAGI. V lost 5 bases to trimming and J lost 0 bases, with 7 bases between them. This CDR3 has 14 residues. CDR3 amino acids: CASSMTATNEKLFF. The CDR3 bases are TGTGCCAGCAGTATGACAGCAACTAATGAAAAACTGTTTTTT.

This clone was observed a few times. The rearrangement uses TRBV21-1 and TRBJ2-7; the table's D call of TRBD2 was not tested on the DNA. TRBV21-1 is an annotated pseudogene. The length of the CDR3 is 19 residues. The CDR3 bases are TGTGCCAGCAGCCCCTTGACCCCCTCAGCGGCGGGAGGACCCTACGAGCAGTACTTC. This sequence encodes CASSPLTPSAAGGPYEQYF.